This TCR beta chain was profiled in a study of CD8+CD57+ T cells in acquired aplastic anemia. Background on the study: Sorting CD4+ and CD8+ cells gave DNA averaging around 3 ug.

Previously, flow cytometry had revealed CD8+CD57+ cell expansion in the patients chosen for sequencing. The cohort consisted entirely of patients having severe acquired aplastic anemia. Patient blood was sampled before any therapy had been received. Study observations and caveats: Patients and controls had in common 25 to 30 CD8+ CDR3 sequences.

Researchers used genomic DNA as the template to profile TCR beta VDJ and CDR3. Each CDR3 protein is one row after TCRdb ran MiXCR on the reads. Counted here are some 120,000 distinct CDR3 sequences, over 30% occurring once; the ten biggest clones make up about 2.6%. Comment on this clonotype: Its target is unknown.

The CDR3 length is 16 residues. The J segment lost 4 bases and the V segment lost 5 bases, leaving 12 bases of the junction unmatched. Germline values: CDR1 LNHNV, CDR2 YYDKDF (reference sequence). This sequence joins TRBV15 and TRBJ1-2; TRBD1 agrees at 8 bases. The sample was sorted CD4+, CD8+, or CD8+CD57+ T cells (not recorded which) from PBMCs. The clonotype was recovered from a human donor with aplastic anemia. This CDR3 reads CATSPNGQGGSYGYTF. Here the CDR3 DNA reads TGTGCCACCAGCCCGAACGGACAGGGAGGGAGCTATGGCTACACCTTC.